The 14 T cell receptor beta chains given below trace back to one sample, sequenced in a study of T-cell memory formation after mild COVID-19. In TCRdb, the 5' RACE reads were re-called with MiXCR into one record per CDR3 protein. The sample yields 58,000 or so distinct CDR3 sequences, roughly a quarter seen once. Sequences were obtained from PBMCs or a T cell subset sorted from them (not recorded which). The receptors come from a man between 18 and 29 years old who had mild COVID-19 (a few samples of this study predate the infection). Cell type and time point are not known.

In this sample, this clonotype turned up a few times. V is TRBV15 and J is TRBJ2-7; D is possibly TRBD2 (6 bases). Trimming cost V 2 bases and J 5 bases, with 16 bases left between them. CDR1 and CDR2 from the germline V gene are LNHNV and YYDKDF (reference sequence). The CDR3 has 15 residues. CDR3 sequence (DNA): TGTGCCACCAGCAGAACTCCGACAGCTAGCGACGAGCAGTACTTC. Its protein product is CATSRTPTASDEQYF.

The sample holds a few counts of this clonotype. The genes are TRBV3-1 and TRBJ2-2; TRBD2 agrees at 10 bases. CDR3 length: 16 amino acids. The V gene's germline CDR1 is LGHDT and CDR2 YNNKEL (reference sequence). The trim removed 3 bases at V and 1 base at J, leaving 2 bases unmatched. The CDR3 protein is CASSHVAGGNTGELFF. The CDR3 coding sequence is TGTGCCAGCAGCCACGTAGCGGGGGGGAACACCGGGGAGCTGTTTTTT.

This clonotype was counted between two and nine times. The V and J genes are TRBV3-1 and TRBJ2-2, with 9 bases identical to TRBD2. V dropped 7 bases and J dropped 5; count of bases not matched to a gene: 5. CDR3 length: 14 amino acids. Germline V CDR1 and CDR2: LGHDT, YNNKEL (reference sequence). This CDR3 is CASTDSGGTGELFF. CDR3 bases: TGTGCCAGCACCGATAGCGGGGGTACCGGGGAGCTGTTTTTT.

The rearrangement uses TRBV7-8 and TRBJ1-1; D is unresolved. V was pared by 3 bases and J by 7 bases, with 6 bases between. Germline lookup yields CDR1 SGHVS and CDR2 FQNEAQ. This CDR3 has 11 residues. CDR3 amino acids: CASSFGDEAFF. Written as DNA, the CDR3 is TGTGCCAGCAGCTTCGGGGATGAAGCTTTCTTT.

As to this clonotype: An end of the junction differs from the germline gene, which may be a read error. CDR3 coding DNA: TGTGCCAGCTCACCATGGGATAGCGGGGAGAACACAGATACGAAGTATTTT. This codes for CASSPWDSGENTDTKYF. The chain uses TRBV18 and TRBJ2-3; TRBD2 aligns across 8 bases. The CDR3 has 17 residues. The germline V gene encodes CDR1 KGHSH and CDR2 LQKENI.

Only a few counts were recorded for this clonotype. One end of the junction is discordant with germline, which a read error may explain. V gene TRBV5-1 combines with J gene TRBJ2-7, with 7 bases aligning to TRBD1. This CDR3 is built from 17 residues. Germline V lookup: CDR1 SGHRS, CDR2 YFSETQ. The CDR3 spells CASKTYRYGQERDEQHF. The CDR3 DNA reads TGCGCCAGCAAAACGTACCGGTACGGACAGGAGCGAGACGAGCAGCACTTC.

In the case of this clonotype: It is likely a read error, because the conserved phenylalanine at the end of the CDR3 is missing. The chain joins TRBV20-1 to TRBJ2-1; 12 positions match TRBD2. V shed 2 bases and J 9 bases; nucleotides not matched to a gene: 2. The length of the CDR3 is 13 residues. Germline V CDR1 and CDR2: DFQATT, SNEGSKA (reference sequence). The CDR3 loop is CSARLAGGPEQFV. The CDR3 DNA sequence: TGCAGTGCTAGACTAGCGGGGGGGCCTGAGCAGTTCGTC.

The V call is TRBV6-5, the J call TRBJ1-2; perhaps TRBD1 as D (5 bases). The CDR3 is 12 amino acids. Germline CDR1 MNHEY, CDR2 SVGAGI. V was shortened by 5 bases and J by 8 bases, with 12 bases between the two germline ends. The CDR3 DNA reads as TGTGCCAGCAGTCCCGCCCGGGGGGGCTACACCTTC. Translating gives CASSPARGGYTF.

The J gene is TRBJ2-4, the V gene TRBV6-1, with 7 bases identical to TRBD2. Trimming removed 2 bases from V and 12 bases from J; junction bases left unmatched: 10. The germline gives CDR1 MNHNS, CDR2 SASEGT. The CDR3 has 14 residues. CDR3 coding DNA: TGTGCCAGCAGTGAAATTATGGCTAGCGGAGATCAGTACTTC. Translation gives CASSEIMASGDQYF.

Only a few counts were recorded for this clonotype. V and J are TRBV20-1 and TRBJ1-1; D is undetermined. There are 13 residues in the CDR3. Trimming removed 3 bases at V and 6 bases at J, with 14 bases between. The germline V gene has CDR1 DFQATT and CDR2 SNEGSKA (reference sequence). The CDR3 bases are TGCAGTGCTAGGGTGGTTTCCCTGTCTGAAGCTTTCTTT. As protein: CSARVVSLSEAFF.

The gene calls are TRBV4-1 and TRBJ2-6, with 8 bases fitting TRBD1. From germline, CDR1 is MGHRA and CDR2 YSYEKL. The CDR3 contains 19 residues. V lost 0 bases and J lost 0; bases outside the gene matches: 7. CDR3 region: CASSQERTGTSSGANVLTF. CDR3 sequence (DNA): TGCGCCAGCAGCCAAGAAAGGACAGGGACCTCCTCTGGGGCCAACGTCCTGACTTTC.

This clonotype was counted a few times. The chain is built from TRBV5-1 and TRBJ1-1, with a weak D call TRBD1 (5 bases). Germline V gene lookup returns CDR1 SGHRS and CDR2 YFSETQ. There are 15 residues in the CDR3. Trimming shortened V by 0 bases and J by 0 bases, and 9 bases separated the two germline ends. The CDR3 DNA reads as TGCGCCAGCAGCTTGGCCCAGGGTATGAACACTGAAGCTTTCTTT. Translation: CASSLAQGMNTEAFF.

This clonotype came up a few times. CDR3 region: CASSPKPGQGPYEQYF. CDR3 DNA: TGCGCCAGCAGCCCCAAACCGGGACAGGGACCCTACGAGCAGTACTTC. J is TRBJ2-7 and V is TRBV4-1; the match to TRBD1 covers 9 bases. J gave up 2 bases and V 4 bases, and 9 bases lay outside the gene matches. The V gene's germline CDR1 is MGHRA and CDR2 YSYEKL. This CDR3 contains 16 residues.

This clonotype was detected only a few times. The chain joins TRBV7-9 to TRBJ2-5; D unresolved. Germline V gene data show CDR1 as SEHNR and CDR2 as FQNEAQ (reference sequence). This CDR3 is built from 12 residues. Trimming removed 5 bases at V and 3 bases at J, with 7 bases between. The CDR3 loop reads CASSPEEETQYF. The CDR3, as DNA: TGTGCCAGCAGCCCTGAGGAAGAGACCCAGTACTTC.